This T cell receptor (beta chain) was sequenced in a study of cytomegalovirus exposure and HLA in healthy donors. Study findings and constraints: A later analysis reportedly found that, within productive TCRs, an Asian-associated ancestry cluster had fewer N-insertions than the mean observed across the roughly 700 donors. A few CMV-associated chains were confirmed in vitro to be specific for CMV antigens.

Worth noting for this clone: Its antigen is unidentified.

The CDR3 runs 14 residues. Between the trimmed V and J ends, which lost 2 bases and 3 bases, there was a span of 10 bases. The V gene's germline CDR1 is MNHEY and CDR2 SVGAGI. PCR primers comprised 60 Vbeta and 13 Jbeta primers. Clones were sequenced by immunoSEQ multiplex PCR, and TCRdb holds only the in-frame ones, with some missing. The data contain around 230,000 clones, around 83% of them seen just once; the ten biggest clones take up around 0.22%. This clonotype was sampled from a girl aged 2-10 years in good health and CMV-seronegative. The V gene is TRBV6-5, the J gene TRBJ1-1; D remains ambiguous. The specimen was PBMCs. This CDR3 reads CASSYLPRDTEAFF. DNA for the CDR3: TGTGCCAGCAGTTACCTACCCCGGGACACTGAAGCTTTCTTT.